The table lists the clone carrying this T cell receptor (beta chain) with many counts. Its antigen remains unknown. Patients had received no treatment of any kind before thyroid surgery. This CDR3 has 13 residues. Germline values: CDR1 MRHNA, CDR2 SNTAGT. V was shortened by 2 bases and J by 5 bases, with 6 bases between the two germline ends. The data stem from a study of metastatic and nonmetastatic thyroid tumors. Study as a whole: Patients with malignant and benign thyroid disease provided blood and tumor or nodule tissue, whose repertoires were compared. Study-level findings and limits: It was reported that TCR beta diversity was significantly higher in malignant thyroid tumors than benign nodules, in blood and tumor.

As handled by the study authors: To classify distant metastasis in papillary thyroid cancer, a model was built from CDR3 differences across clinicopathological groups. Using MiXCR, TCRdb reanalyzed the PCR reads. Clone size and V and J calls follow TCRdb, not the original study. This sample yields 20,000 to 25,000 clones, of which about a fifth are seen a single time; 25% to 35% belongs to the top ten. The specimen sequenced was blood. The rearrangement uses TRBV6-4 and TRBJ2-2, with D hard to call. The sequence was obtained from a female donor with papillary thyroid cancer or a benign thyroid nodule (not recorded which). Some clones in this sample may be carry-over from other donors' samples. The CDR3 spells CASSDGETGELFF. The CDR3 region has the DNA TGTGCCAGCAGTGACGGTGAGACCGGGGAGCTGTTTTTT.